This TCR beta chain was identified during a study of blood T cell repertoires in COVID-19. Study-wide context: The samples span acute and convalescent COVID-19 from the United States, Italy and Spain. In each case, the material was cDNA or gDNA derived from T cells, B-cell-depleted T cells, or PBMCs.

In the original analysis: Estimated nucleated cell counts came from reference gene primer amplification. Generated by immunoSEQ multiplex PCR, the TCRdb table keeps only in-frame clones and is missing some. V and J calls and clone size come straight from that table; D and trimming were deduced from the DNA. The top ten clones hold about 52% of a sample with 25,000 to 30,000 clones, roughly nine tenths of them seen once. The length of the CDR3 is 15 residues. CDR1 is SGHVS, CDR2 FNYEAQ, per germline. V was clipped by 6 bases and J by 2 bases, with 13 bases between them. Sequencing was done on a sample of peripheral blood. The chain combines TRBV7-6 with TRBJ1-4, with a tentative D call TRBD1 (5 bases). This clonotype was obtained from a human donor with acute or convalescent COVID-19. The donor label of this sample is uncertain. The CDR3 region is CASRPRRGTNEKLFF. The CDR3 DNA reads TGTGCCAGCAGACCAAGGAGGGGCACTAATGAAAAACTGTTTTTT.